The sequence of this T cell receptor beta chain was determined in a study of OX40 agonist ivuxolimab in advanced cancers. Findings of the study overall: Antigen specificity of clonally expanded peripheral T cells was not established. Circulating CD4+ and CD8+ T cells showed clonal expansion by week 6 at 0.1 to 3.0 mg/kg. On average, CD8+ T cells showed a greater number of expanded clones than CD4+.

Worth noting for this clone: Antigen: not known.

The data were produced by immunoSEQ multiplex PCR, yet TCRdb's version contains in-frame clones alone and is incomplete. The profile shows nearly 110,000 clones, approximately 90% of them singletons. The germline CDR1 and CDR2 sequences are SQVTM and ANQGSEA. V was shortened by 5 bases and J by 8 bases, with 12 bases between the two germline ends. The CDR3 runs to 12 residues. The starting material was CD4+ or CD8+ T cells sorted from blood, obtained in a trial of the OX40 agonist ivuxolimab. The rearrangement links TRBV29-1 to TRBJ1-4; D is uncertain. This clonotype was obtained from an adult with an advanced solid tumor such as melanoma, head and neck, liver or kidney cancer. The CDR3 loop is CSVQTSGEKLFF. In DNA, the CDR3 is TGCAGCGTTCAGACATCGGGGGAAAAACTGTTTTTT. Looking up the rest from reference TRBV29-1 and TRBJ1-4 gives the full variable domain: SAVISQKPSRDICQRGTSLTIQCQVDSQVTMMFWYRQQPGQSLTLIATANQGSEATYESGFVIDKFPISRPNLTFSTLTVSNMSPEDSSIYLCSVQTSGEKLFFGSGTQLSVL.